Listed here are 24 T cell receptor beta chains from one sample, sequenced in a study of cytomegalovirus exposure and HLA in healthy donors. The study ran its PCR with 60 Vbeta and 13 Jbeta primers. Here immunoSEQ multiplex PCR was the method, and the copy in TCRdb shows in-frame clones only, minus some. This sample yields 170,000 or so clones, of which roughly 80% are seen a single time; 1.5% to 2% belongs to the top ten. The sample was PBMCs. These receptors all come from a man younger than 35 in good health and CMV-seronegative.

CDR3 DNA: TGTGCCACTCGGACAGGGGCCGAGCAGTACTTC. The encoded protein is CATRTGAEQYF. The chain couples TRBV6-5 to TRBJ2-7, with 9 bases matching TRBD1. V lost 10 bases to trimming and J lost 6 bases; unmatched junction nucleotides: 4. The germline V gene encodes CDR1 MNHEY and CDR2 SVGAGI. The CDR3 consists of 11 residues.

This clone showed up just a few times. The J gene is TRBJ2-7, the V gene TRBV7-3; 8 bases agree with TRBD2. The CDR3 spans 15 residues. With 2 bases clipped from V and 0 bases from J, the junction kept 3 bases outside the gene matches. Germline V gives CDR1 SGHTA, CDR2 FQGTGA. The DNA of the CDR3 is TGTGCCAGCAGCTTAGAGCGGGGGAGCTCCTACGAGCAGTACTTC. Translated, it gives CASSLERGSSYEQYF.

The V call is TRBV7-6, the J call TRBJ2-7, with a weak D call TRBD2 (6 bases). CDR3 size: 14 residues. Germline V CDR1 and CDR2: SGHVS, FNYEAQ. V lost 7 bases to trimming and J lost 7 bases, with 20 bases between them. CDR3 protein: CASTPEPRRGEQYF. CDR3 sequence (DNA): TGTGCCAGCACCCCCGAGCCCCGACGGGGGGAGCAGTACTTC.

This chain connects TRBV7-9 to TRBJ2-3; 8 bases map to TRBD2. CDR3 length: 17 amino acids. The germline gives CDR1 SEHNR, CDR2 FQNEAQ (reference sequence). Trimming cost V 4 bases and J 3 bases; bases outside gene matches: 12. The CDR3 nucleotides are TGTGCCAGCAGCTCGCATTTAGGGGTAGCGGGGACAGATACGCAGTATTTT. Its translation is CASSSHLGVAGTDTQYF.

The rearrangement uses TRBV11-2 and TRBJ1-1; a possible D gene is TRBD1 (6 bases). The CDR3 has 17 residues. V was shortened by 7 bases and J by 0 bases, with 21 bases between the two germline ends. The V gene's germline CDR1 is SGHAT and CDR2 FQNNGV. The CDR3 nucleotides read TGTGCCAGCACCCCCGGAACAGGGCGCTCCGTGAACACTGAAGCTTTCTTT. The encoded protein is CASTPGTGRSVNTEAFF.

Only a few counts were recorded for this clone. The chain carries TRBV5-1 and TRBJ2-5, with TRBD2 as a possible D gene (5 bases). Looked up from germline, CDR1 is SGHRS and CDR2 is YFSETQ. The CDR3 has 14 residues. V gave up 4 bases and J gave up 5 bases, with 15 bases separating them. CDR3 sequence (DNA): TGCGCCAGCAGCGAGTCCGGACGGGGTGAGACCCAGTACTTC. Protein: CASSESGRGETQYF.

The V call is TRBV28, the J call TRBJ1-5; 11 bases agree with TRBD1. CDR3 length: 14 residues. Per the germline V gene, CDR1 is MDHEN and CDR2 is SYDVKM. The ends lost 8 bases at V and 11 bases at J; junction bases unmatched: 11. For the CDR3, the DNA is TGTGCCAGCGGCCGGACAGGGGGCACTCGAGCCCAGCATTTT. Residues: CASGRTGGTRAQHF.

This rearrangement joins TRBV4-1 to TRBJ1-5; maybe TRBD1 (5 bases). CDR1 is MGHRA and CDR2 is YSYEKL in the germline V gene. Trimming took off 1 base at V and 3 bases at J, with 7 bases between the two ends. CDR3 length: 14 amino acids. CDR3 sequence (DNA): TGCGCCAGCAGCCAAGGACAGAACAATCAGCCCCAGCATTTT. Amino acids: CASSQGQNNQPQHF.

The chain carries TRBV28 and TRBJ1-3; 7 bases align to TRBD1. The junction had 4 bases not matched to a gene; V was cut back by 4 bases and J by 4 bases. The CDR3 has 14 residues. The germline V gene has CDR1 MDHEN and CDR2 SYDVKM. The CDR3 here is CASSSGQVGNTIYF. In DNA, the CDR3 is TGTGCCAGCAGTTCCGGACAGGTGGGAAACACCATATATTTT.

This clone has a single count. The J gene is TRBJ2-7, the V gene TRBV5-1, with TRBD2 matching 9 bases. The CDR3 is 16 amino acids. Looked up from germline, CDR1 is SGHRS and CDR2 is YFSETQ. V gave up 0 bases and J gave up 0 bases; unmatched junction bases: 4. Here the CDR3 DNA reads TGCGCCAGCAGCTTGGCGGCTAGCGGGACCTCCTACGAGCAGTACTTC. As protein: CASSLAASGTSYEQYF.

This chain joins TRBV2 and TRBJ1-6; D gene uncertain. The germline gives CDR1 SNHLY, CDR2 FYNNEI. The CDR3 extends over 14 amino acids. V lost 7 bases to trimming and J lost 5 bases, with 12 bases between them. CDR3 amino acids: CASTEGADNSPLHF. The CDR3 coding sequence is TGTGCCAGCACCGAGGGCGCGGATAATTCACCCCTCCACTTT.

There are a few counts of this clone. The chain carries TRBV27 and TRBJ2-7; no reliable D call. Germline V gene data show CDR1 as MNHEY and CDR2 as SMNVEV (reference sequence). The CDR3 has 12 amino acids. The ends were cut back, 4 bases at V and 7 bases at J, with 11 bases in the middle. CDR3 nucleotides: TGTGCCAGCAGTTCCTCCCTAAAGGAGCAGTACTTC. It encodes CASSSSLKEQYF.

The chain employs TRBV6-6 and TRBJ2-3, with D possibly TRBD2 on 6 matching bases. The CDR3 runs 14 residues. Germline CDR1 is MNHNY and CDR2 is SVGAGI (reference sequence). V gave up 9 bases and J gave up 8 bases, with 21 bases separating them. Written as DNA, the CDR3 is TGTGCCAGGGGCCGGAGCGCGGGGCCCCTTACGCAGTATTTT. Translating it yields CARGRSAGPLTQYF.

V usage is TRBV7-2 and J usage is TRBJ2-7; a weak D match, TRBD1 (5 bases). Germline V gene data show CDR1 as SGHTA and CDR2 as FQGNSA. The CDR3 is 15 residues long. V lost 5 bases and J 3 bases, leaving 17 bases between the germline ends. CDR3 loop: CASSQGQGRGYEQYF. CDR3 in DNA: TGTGCCAGCAGCCAAGGGCAGGGTAGGGGCTACGAGCAGTACTTC.

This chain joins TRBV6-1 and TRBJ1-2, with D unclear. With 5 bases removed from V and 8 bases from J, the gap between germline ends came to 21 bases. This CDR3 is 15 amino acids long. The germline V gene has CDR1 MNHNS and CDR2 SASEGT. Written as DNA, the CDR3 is TGTGCCAGCAGTAAACTTGACTCAGGCGGAGGGGGCTACACCTTC. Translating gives CASSKLDSGGGGYTF.

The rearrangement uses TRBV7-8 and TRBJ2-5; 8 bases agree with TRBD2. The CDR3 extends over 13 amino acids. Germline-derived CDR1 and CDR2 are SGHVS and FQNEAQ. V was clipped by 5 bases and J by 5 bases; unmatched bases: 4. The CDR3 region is CASSRRGEETQYF. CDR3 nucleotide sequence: TGTGCCAGCAGCCGGCGGGGGGAGGAGACCCAGTACTTC. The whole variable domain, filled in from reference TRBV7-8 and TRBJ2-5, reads GAGVSQSPRYKVAKRGQDVALRCDPISGHVSLFWYQQALGQGPEFLTYFQNEAQLDKSGLPSDRFFAERPEGSVSTLKIQRTQQEDSAVYLCASSRRGEETQYFGPGTRLLVL.

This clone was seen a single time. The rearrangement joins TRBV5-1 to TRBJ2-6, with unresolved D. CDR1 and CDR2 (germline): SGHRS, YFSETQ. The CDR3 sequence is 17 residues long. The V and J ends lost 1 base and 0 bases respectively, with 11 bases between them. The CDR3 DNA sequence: TGCGCCAGCAGCTTGCCAGGATCCTCCTCTGGGGCCAACGTCCTGACTTTC. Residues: CASSLPGSSSGANVLTF.

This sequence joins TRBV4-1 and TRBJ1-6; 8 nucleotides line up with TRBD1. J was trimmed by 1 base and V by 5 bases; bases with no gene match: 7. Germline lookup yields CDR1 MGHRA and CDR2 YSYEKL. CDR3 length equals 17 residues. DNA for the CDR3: TGCGCCAGCAGCAAGGGGGACAGGAGGTCCTATAATTCACCCCTCCACTTT. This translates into CASSKGDRRSYNSPLHF.

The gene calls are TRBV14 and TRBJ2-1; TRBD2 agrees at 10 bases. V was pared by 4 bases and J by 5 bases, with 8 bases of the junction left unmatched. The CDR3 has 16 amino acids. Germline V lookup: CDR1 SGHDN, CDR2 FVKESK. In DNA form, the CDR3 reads TGTGCCAGCAGCCCCCCTGCTAGCGGGGGAGACAATGAGCAGTTCTTC. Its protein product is CASSPPASGGDNEQFF.

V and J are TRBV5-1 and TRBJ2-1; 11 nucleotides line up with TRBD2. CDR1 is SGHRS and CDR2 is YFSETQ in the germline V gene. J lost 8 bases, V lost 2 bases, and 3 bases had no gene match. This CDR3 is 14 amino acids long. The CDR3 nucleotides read TGCGCCAGCAGCTTAGGGACTAGCGGCGATGAGCAGTTCTTC. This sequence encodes CASSLGTSGDEQFF.

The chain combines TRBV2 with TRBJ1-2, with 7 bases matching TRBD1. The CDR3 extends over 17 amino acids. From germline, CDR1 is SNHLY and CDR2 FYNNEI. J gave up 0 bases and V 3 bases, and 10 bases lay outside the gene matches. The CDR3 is CASSEGGRGETNYGYTF. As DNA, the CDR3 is TGTGCCAGCAGTGAGGGGGGCAGGGGGGAAACTAACTATGGCTACACCTTC.

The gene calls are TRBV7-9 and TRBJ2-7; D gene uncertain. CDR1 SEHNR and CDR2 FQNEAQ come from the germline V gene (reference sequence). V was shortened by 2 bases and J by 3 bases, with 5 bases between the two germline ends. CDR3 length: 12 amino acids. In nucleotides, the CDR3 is TGTGCCAGCAGCTTAATTAGCTACGAGCAGTACTTC. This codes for CASSLISYEQYF.

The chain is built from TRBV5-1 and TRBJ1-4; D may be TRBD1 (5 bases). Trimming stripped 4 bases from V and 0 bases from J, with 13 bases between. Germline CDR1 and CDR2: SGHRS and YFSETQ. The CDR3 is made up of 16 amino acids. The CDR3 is CASSLTGASTNEKLFF. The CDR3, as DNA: TGCGCCAGCAGCCTAACAGGAGCATCAACTAATGAAAAACTGTTTTTT.

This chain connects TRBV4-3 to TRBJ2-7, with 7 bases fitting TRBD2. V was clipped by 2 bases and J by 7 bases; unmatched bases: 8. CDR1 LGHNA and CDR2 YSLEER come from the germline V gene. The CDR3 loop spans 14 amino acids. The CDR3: CASSQRGGSFEQYF. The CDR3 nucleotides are TGCGCCAGCAGCCAACGAGGCGGGAGCTTTGAGCAGTACTTC.